What follows are 22 T cell receptor beta chains derived from one specimen sequenced in a study of T cell responses to AZD1222 COVID-19 vaccine. The repertoire was sequenced with immunoSEQ multiplex PCR; TCRdb's copy has only in-frame clones and lacks some. The sample contains roughly 130,000 clones, roughly 90% of which appear only once. Specimen: peripheral blood, collected on day 0 of AZD1222 vaccination. These receptors came from an adult in good health.

In this sample, this clone turned up once. The genes are TRBV7-2 and TRBJ2-7; 7 bases match TRBD1. With V trimmed by 0 bases and J by 3 bases, 8 bases remained unmatched. Germline loops: CDR1 SGHTA, CDR2 FQGNSA. The CDR3 length is 16 residues. CDR3 loop: CASSLARGTVNYEQYF. CDR3 nucleotide sequence: TGTGCCAGCAGCTTAGCGCGAGGGACAGTTAACTACGAGCAGTACTTC. Variable domain in full (rest from reference TRBV7-2 and TRBJ2-7): GAGVSQSPSNKVTEKGKDVELRCDPISGHTALYWYRQSLGQGLEFLIYFQGNSAPDKSGLPSDRFSAERTGGSVSTLTIQRTQQEDSAVYLCASSLARGTVNYEQYFGPGTRLTVT.

V is TRBV5-1 and J is TRBJ1-6; TRBD1 agrees at 7 bases. The V segment lost 4 bases and the J segment 7 bases; nucleotides outside the gene matches: 8. The CDR3 consists of 15 residues. Germline V gene lookup returns CDR1 SGHRS and CDR2 YFSETQ. CDR3 sequence reads: CASSAGQGDNSPLHF. The CDR3 DNA sequence: TGCGCCAGCAGCGCCGGGCAGGGGGACAATTCACCCCTCCACTTT.

The rearrangement joins TRBV30 to TRBJ1-3; D unresolved. This CDR3 is built from 12 residues. V was pared by 2 bases and J by 3 bases, with 5 bases between. In germline, CDR1 is GTSNPN, CDR2 SVGIG (reference sequence). CDR3 protein: CAWSLDGNTIYF. The CDR3 DNA is TGTGCCTGGAGTCTGGATGGAAACACCATATATTTT.

The V call is TRBV12-3 or TRBV12-4, the J call TRBJ2-1; D remains ambiguous. CDR3 size: 12 residues. The ends were cut back, 1 base at V and 9 bases at J, with 7 bases in the middle. Here the CDR3 reads CASSLVRGEQFF. Here the CDR3 DNA reads TGTGCCAGCAGTTTAGTTCGTGGTGAGCAGTTCTTC.

The V gene is TRBV3-1 (or the pseudogene TRBV3-2), the J gene TRBJ2-7, with D tentatively TRBD2 (5 bases). The germline V gene encodes CDR1 LGHDT and CDR2 YNNKEL (reference sequence). This CDR3 has 14 amino acids. Trimming left V 0 bases short and J 2 bases short, with 8 bases between. CDR3 sequence (DNA): TGTGCCAGCAGCCAAGATCTACTAGCCTACGAGCAGTACTTC. It encodes CASSQDLLAYEQYF.

V gene TRBV7-2 combines with J gene TRBJ2-3; the match to TRBD2 covers 13 bases. CDR1 and CDR2 from the germline V gene are SGHTA and FQGNSA. The J segment lost 3 bases and the V segment lost 6 bases, leaving 6 bases of the junction unmatched. The CDR3 spans 16 residues. Here the CDR3 reads CASSQGLAGITDTQYF. CDR3 nucleotides: TGTGCCAGCAGTCAGGGACTAGCGGGAATTACAGATACGCAGTATTTT.

The chain recombines TRBV9 with TRBJ2-3; a weak D match, TRBD2 (6 bases). Trimming removed 5 bases from V and 1 base from J, with 8 bases in between. CDR3 length equals 13 residues. Germline values: CDR1 SGDLS, CDR2 YYNGEE. The CDR3 DNA reads TGTGCCAGCAGGCGGGGAGGCACAGATACGCAGTATTTT. This encodes CASRRGGTDTQYF.

J is TRBJ1-2 and V is TRBV5-1; D uncertain. Trimming shortened V by 4 bases and J by 8 bases, and 12 bases separated the two germline ends. CDR3 length: 12 amino acids. Germline V gene data show CDR1 as SGHRS and CDR2 as YFSETQ. The DNA of the CDR3 is TGCGCCAGCAGCGAGCCTGGCTGGGGCTACACCTTC. Residues: CASSEPGWGYTF.

J is TRBJ1-5 and V is TRBV12-5; 7 bases line up with TRBD1. Germline V gene sequence: CDR1 LGHNT, CDR2 FRNRAP. Losses at the gene ends were 6 bases for V and 2 bases for J; bases not matched to a gene: 7. This CDR3 region has 15 residues. The DNA of the CDR3 is TGTGCTAGTGGGGAGGGGGACAGCCGCAATCAGCCCCAGCATTTT. As protein: CASGEGDSRNQPQHF.

The gene calls are TRBV29-1 and TRBJ1-1; D may be TRBD1 (5 bases). Germline CDR1 is SQVTM and CDR2 is ANQGSEA. The CDR3 length is 13 residues. V was shortened by 3 bases and J by 3 bases, with 11 bases between the two germline ends. The CDR3 bases are TGCAGCGTTGACCGGGGGAGGGACACTGAAGCTTTCTTT. Its protein is CSVDRGRDTEAFF.

The chain joins TRBV20-1 to TRBJ2-7; D is uncertain. There are 11 residues in the CDR3. Germline V gene sequence: CDR1 DFQATT, CDR2 SNEGSKA (reference sequence). The ends were cut back, 5 bases at V and 3 bases at J, with 8 bases in the middle. The CDR3 is CSAFGRYEQYF. The CDR3 region has the DNA TGCAGTGCTTTCGGGCGCTACGAGCAGTACTTC.

This chain uses TRBV5-4 with TRBJ2-5; perhaps TRBD2 as D (5 bases). The CDR3 contains 16 residues. CDR1 and CDR2 from the germline V gene are SGHNT and YYREEE (reference sequence). V was shortened by 2 bases and J by 5 bases, with 19 bases between the two germline ends. The CDR3 here is CASSFRLAGQDETQYF. DNA for the CDR3: TGTGCCAGCAGCTTTCGTCTTGCGGGCCAGGACGAGACCCAGTACTTC.

The CDR3 DNA follows: TGCGCCAGCAGCCATTCCGCCCCATTTAGGACAGGAGGGTTAGGCGGGGAGCTGTTTTTT. Amino acids: CASSHSAPFRTGGLGGELFF. The chain recombines TRBV4-1 with TRBJ2-2; tentative D call: TRBD1 (7 bases). This CDR3 has 20 residues. The germline V gene encodes CDR1 MGHRA and CDR2 YSYEKL. The V and J ends lost 3 bases and 7 bases respectively, with 30 bases between them.

The rearrangement joins TRBV28 to TRBJ2-1; 11 bases are shared with TRBD2. V was clipped by 2 bases and J by 13 bases; unmatched bases: 7. The CDR3 spans 14 residues. The V gene's germline CDR1 is MDHEN and CDR2 SYDVKM. CDR3 bases: TGTGCCAGCAGTTTAGGGCTAGCGGGGGGACCCCAGTTCTTC. Translated, it gives CASSLGLAGGPQFF.

The J gene is TRBJ1-5, the V gene TRBV28; D not resolved. The CDR3 is 11 residues long. Trimming shortened V by 4 bases and J by 11 bases, and 9 bases separated the two germline ends. Germline loops: CDR1 MDHEN, CDR2 SYDVKM. CDR3 DNA: TGTGCCAGCAGTTATCGGGCGGCCCAGCATTTT. Residues: CASSYRAAQHF.

V usage is TRBV6-1 and J usage is TRBJ1-5, with no clear D. V shed 1 base and J shed 4 bases, with 11 bases lying between them. Germline CDR1 reads MNHNS; CDR2 reads SASEGT. The CDR3 is 15 residues long. The DNA for the CDR3 is TGTGCCAGCAGTGAAGACGCCCTGGTAAATCAGCCCCAGCATTTT. Protein sequence: CASSEDALVNQPQHF.

The chain combines TRBV5-1 with TRBJ1-6; weak D call: TRBD1 (5 bases). Trimming took 0 bases from V and 7 from J, leaving 11 bases between them. This CDR3 contains 15 residues. Germline loops: CDR1 SGHRS, CDR2 YFSETQ. The CDR3 sequence: CASSLGATENSPLHF. CDR3 bases: TGCGCCAGCAGCTTGGGTGCGACAGAAAATTCACCCCTCCACTTT. Together with reference TRBV5-1 and TRBJ1-6, the CDR3 gives the full variable domain: KAGVTQTPRYLIKTRGQQVTLSCSPISGHRSVSWYQQTPGQGLQFLFEYFSETQRNKGNFPGRFSGRQFSNSRSEMNVSTLELGDSALYLCASSLGATENSPLHFGNGTRLTVT.

This chain connects TRBV30 to TRBJ2-2, with a weak D call TRBD2 (6 bases). Germline V gives CDR1 GTSNPN, CDR2 SVGIG (reference sequence). With 3 bases removed from V and 1 base from J, the gap between germline ends came to 15 bases. This CDR3 contains 16 residues. CDR3 loop: CAWSRRGLGNTGELFF. The CDR3, as DNA: TGTGCCTGGAGCAGGCGGGGCTTAGGGAACACCGGGGAGCTGTTTTTT.

The chain carries TRBV11-3 and TRBJ2-5; the match to TRBD2 covers 14 bases. Germline CDR1 SGHNT, CDR2 YENEEA. V trimming: 6 bases; J trimming: 5 bases; junction bases outside the gene matches: 8. CDR3 length equals 16 residues. Here the CDR3 reads CASSSGLAGVRETQYF. CDR3 nucleotides: TGTGCCAGCAGTTCGGGACTAGCGGGAGTGAGGGAGACCCAGTACTTC.

The rearrangement joins TRBV7-2 to TRBJ1-1; D is perhaps TRBD1 (5 bases). Trimming stripped 1 base from V and 4 bases from J, with 13 bases between. The CDR3 extends over 15 amino acids. Germline CDR1 is SGHTA and CDR2 is FQGNSA. Here the CDR3 DNA reads TGTGCCAGCAGCTTAGATCCGGGGCATTTCACTGAAGCTTTCTTT. It encodes CASSLDPGHFTEAFF.

The chain links TRBV11-3 to TRBJ1-1; D uncertain. V was shortened by 2 bases and J by 6 bases, with 7 bases between the two germline ends. This CDR3 contains 12 residues. From germline, CDR1 is SGHNT and CDR2 YENEEA. The CDR3 coding sequence is TGTGCCAGCAGCTTACCTGGTTCTGAAGCTTTCTTT. It translates to CASSLPGSEAFF.

V and J are TRBV21-1 and TRBJ2-7; the table gives TRBD2 as D, unverified against the DNA. TRBV21-1 has pseudogene status. The CDR3 contains 14 residues. This chain's CDR3 is CASGASRGGYEQYF. CDR3 coding DNA: TGTGCCAGCGGTGCTTCGCGGGGGGGTTACGAGCAGTACTTC.